This T cell receptor (beta chain) is from a study of radiotherapy plus CTLA-4 blockade in lung cancer. Only a few counts were recorded for this clone. The CDR3 is 12 residues long. From germline, CDR1 is LGHNT and CDR2 FRNRAP. Trimming took off 4 bases at V and 5 bases at J, with 8 bases between the two ends. Sequenced by immunoSEQ multiplex PCR; TCRdb stores in-frame clones only, minus some. The repertoire has about 46,000 clones, around 79% of them found once; the top ten carry 6.5% to 10%. The chain has TRBV12-5 and TRBJ1-1, with a possible D match to TRBD1 (6 bases). The TCR originated in a human donor with non-small cell lung cancer who had a complete response to radiotherapy plus ipilimumab. The sequences come from peripheral blood, collected from a patient treated with radiotherapy plus ipilimumab. CDR3 DNA: TGTGCTAGTGGTTCACAGGGAACTGAAGCTTTCTTT. Protein: CASGSQGTEAFF.